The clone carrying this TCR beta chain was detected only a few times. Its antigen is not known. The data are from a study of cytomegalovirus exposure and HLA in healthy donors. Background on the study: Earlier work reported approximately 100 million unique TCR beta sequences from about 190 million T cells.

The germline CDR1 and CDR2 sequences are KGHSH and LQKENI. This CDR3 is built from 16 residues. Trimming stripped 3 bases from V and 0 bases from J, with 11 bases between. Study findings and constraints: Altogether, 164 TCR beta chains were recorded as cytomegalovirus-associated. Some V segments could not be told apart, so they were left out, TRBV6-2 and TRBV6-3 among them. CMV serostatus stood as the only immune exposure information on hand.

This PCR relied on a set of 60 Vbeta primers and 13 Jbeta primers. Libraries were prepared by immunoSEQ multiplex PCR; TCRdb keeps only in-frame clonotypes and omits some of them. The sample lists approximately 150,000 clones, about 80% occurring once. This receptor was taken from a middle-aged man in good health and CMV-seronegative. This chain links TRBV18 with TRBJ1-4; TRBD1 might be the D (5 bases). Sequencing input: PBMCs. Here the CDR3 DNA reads TGTGCCAGCTCACCTAATGGGGGGGCAACTAATGAAAAACTGTTTTTT. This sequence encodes CASSPNGGATNEKLFF.